The sequence of this T cell receptor (beta chain) was determined in a study of blood T cell repertoires in COVID-19. Cohorts were assigned according to the clinical history that participants reported. Using immunoSEQ multiplex PCR, the repertoire was profiled, and TCRdb retains in-frame clones only, with some absent. The repertoire consists of around 300,000 clones, with 80% to 90% occurring once and the leading ten covering 2% to 3%. This clone was found a few times. The identical CDR3 is also encoded by other nucleotide sequences in the sample. CDR3 length equals 11 residues. The V end lost 3 bases, the J end lost 5 bases, and 7 bases lay between the germline ends. Germline V gene lookup returns CDR1 DFQATT and CDR2 SNEGSKA (reference sequence).

The sequenced material came from PBMCs or T cells enriched from blood (not recorded which). The rearrangement joins TRBV20-1 to TRBJ2-5; perhaps TRBD1 as D (5 bases). This clonotype was obtained from a woman younger than 30 who had recovered from COVID-19. The CDR3 here is CSARAGETQYF. In DNA form, the CDR3 reads TGCAGTGCTAGGGCAGGGGAGACCCAGTACTTC.